Each of the 25 T cell receptor beta chains below was sequenced from the same sample in a study of molecular identifiers for immune sequencing clone quantification. TCRdb re-derived calls from the PCR reads in MiXCR, one entry per CDR3 protein. The sample records about 320,000 distinct CDR3 sequences, around a fifth being singletons. Source material: naive CD8+ T cells from blood, with Jurkat cell RNA spiked in. Documented subset: FACS-sorted CD8+CD4-CCR7+CD45RA+ naive T cells. Receptors were obtained from a human donor in good health. Some libraries in this study had Jurkat cell RNA spiked in.

The chain links TRBV27 to TRBJ1-1; 9 bases fit TRBD1. The CDR3 length is 14 residues. The germline V gene has CDR1 MNHEY and CDR2 SMNVEV (reference sequence). J lost 10 bases, V lost 5 bases, and 11 bases had no gene match. The CDR3 DNA sequence: TGTGCCAGCAGTCGGACAGGGGCTAGGTTTGGAGCTTTCTTT. Encoded protein: CASSRTGARFGAFF.

This clonotype was recorded many times. The V gene is TRBV11-2, the J gene TRBJ2-3; perhaps D is TRBD1 or TRBD2 (7 bases each). The V gene lost 5 bases and the J gene lost 2 bases, with 23 bases spanning the gap. Germline V CDR1 and CDR2: SGHAT, FQNNGV. This CDR3 is 18 amino acids long. The DNA of the CDR3 is TGTGCCAGCAGCCCAATGGGGGGGTCAGGGGGGCTCACAGATACGCAGTATTTT. Translation: CASSPMGGSGGLTDTQYF.

With respect to this clonotype: A much more abundant neighbour one base away suggests this may be a read error. The chain employs TRBV4-3 and TRBJ2-4; D may correspond to TRBD1 or TRBD2 (5 bases each). Per germline, CDR1 LGHNA and CDR2 YSLEER. The CDR3 has 17 residues. The CDR3 DNA sequence: TGCGCCAGCAGCCAGAGTACAGGCGCTCTAGCCAAAAACATTCGGTACTTC. Translation gives CASSQSTGALAKNIRYF.

On this clonotype itself: Since a much larger clone is just one base distant, this may be a read error. The chain couples TRBV29-1 to TRBJ2-5; D is undetermined. Germline CDR1 SQVTM, CDR2 ANQGSEA. V lost 1 base and J lost 5, with 14 bases in between. This CDR3 region has 14 residues. CDR3 in DNA: TGCAGCGTTGAAGCGCCAGGTTGGGCTGAGACCCAGTACTTC. Its translation is CSVEAPGWAETQYF.

This clonotype showed up many times. The chain uses TRBV7-9 and TRBJ1-2; 7 bases match TRBD1. Germline trimming cut 0 bases from V and 7 bases from J; bases unmatched to any gene: 2. The germline V gene encodes CDR1 SEHNR and CDR2 FQNEAQ (reference sequence). The CDR3 spans 13 residues. The CDR3 protein is CASSLAGGAGYTF. CDR3 nucleotide sequence: TGTGCCAGCAGCTTAGCAGGGGGCGCTGGCTACACCTTC.

On this clonotype itself: One base away lies a much larger clone, so this may be a sequencing read error. V usage is TRBV7-3 and J usage is TRBJ2-3; D is possibly TRBD1 or TRBD2 (5 bases each). CDR3 length equals 15 residues. Germline lookup yields CDR1 SGHTA and CDR2 FQGTGA. The CDR3 region is CASSLGGHGTGTQYF. The CDR3 DNA reads TGTGCCAGCAGCTTAGGGGGTCACGGTACAGGTACGCAGTATTTT.

This clonotype was seen at least ten times. The J gene is TRBJ2-7, the V gene TRBV27; TRBD2 matches 7 bases. Trimming took 6 bases from V and 4 from J; bases not matched to a gene: 9. CDR1 and CDR2 (germline): MNHEY, SMNVEV (reference sequence). CDR3 size: 14 residues. This CDR3 is CASSLLAEGYEQYF. The CDR3 DNA is TGTGCCAGCAGCCTTCTAGCGGAGGGGTACGAGCAGTACTTC.

This clonotype was observed many times. This sequence joins TRBV5-4 and TRBJ2-7; D call uncertain. The CDR3 contains 14 residues. V was trimmed by 0 bases and J by 6 bases, leaving 13 bases between them. Germline V gene sequence: CDR1 SGHNT, CDR2 YYREEE (reference sequence). The chain's CDR3 is CASSLAQTPAEQYF. As DNA, the CDR3 is TGTGCCAGCAGCTTGGCTCAAACCCCCGCCGAGCAGTACTTC.

A word on this clonotype: A much larger clone sits a single nucleotide away, making a read error possible. This chain joins TRBV9 and TRBJ1-1, with D possibly matching TRBD1 (6 bases). This CDR3 is 16 amino acids long. The V and J ends lost 4 bases and 2 bases respectively, with 18 bases between them. CDR1 and CDR2 from the germline V gene are SGDLS and YYNGEE. The CDR3 DNA follows: TGTGCCAGCAGCCCCTCGGGGTCAGGGGCTAACACTGAAGCTTTCTTT. Translation gives CASSPSGSGANTEAFF.

The sample holds many counts of this clonotype. V and J are TRBV20-1 and TRBJ2-5; 9 bases map to TRBD1. Germline V gene data show CDR1 as DFQATT and CDR2 as SNEGSKA (reference sequence). Losses at the gene ends were 5 bases for V and 5 bases for J; bases not matched to a gene: 6. There are 13 residues in the CDR3. The CDR3 spells CSAPQGAEETQYF. The CDR3 nucleotides are TGCAGTGCTCCACAGGGGGCGGAGGAGACCCAGTACTTC.

About this clonotype itself: A much larger clonotype is one base distant, so this may be a read error. The chain joins TRBV4-3 to TRBJ1-2, with TRBD1 matching 7 bases. The CDR3 spans 15 residues. Per the germline V gene, CDR1 is LGHNA and CDR2 is YSLEER. The DNA of the CDR3 is TGCGCCAGCAGCAAGGGGGCCGTTTCGAACTATGACTACACCTTC. It specifies CASSKGAVSNYDYTF.

With regard to this clonotype: At one end, the junction sequence differs from germline, possibly due to a read error. The J gene is TRBJ2-1, the V gene TRBV4-1; D possibly corresponds to TRBD2 (5 bases). Per germline, CDR1 MGHRA and CDR2 YSYEKL. CDR3 size: 17 residues. The CDR3 sequence: CASSQGFRDRTHNKQFF. CDR3 nucleotides: TGCGCCAGCAGCCAAGGTTTTCGGGATAGGACCCACAATAAGCAGTTCTTC.

Points on this clonotype: This could be a read error, since a much larger clone is one nucleotide away. The V and J genes are TRBV28 and TRBJ2-1; a possible D gene is TRBD1 (6 bases). CDR1 MDHEN and CDR2 SYDVKM come from the germline V gene. The CDR3 runs 12 residues. The CDR3 reads CASSTQGTERFF. The CDR3 DNA follows: TGTGCCAGCAGTACACAGGGTACTGAGCGGTTCTTC.

This clonotype was seen a few times. A much larger clone differs from this one at a single base, so this may be a read error. J is TRBJ1-1 and V is TRBV7-9, with unresolved D. Trimming cost V 5 bases and J 3 bases, with 4 bases left between them. This CDR3 spans 11 amino acids. Looked up from germline, CDR1 is SEHNR and CDR2 is FQNEAQ (reference sequence). The CDR3 DNA reads TGTGCCAGCAGCGCTGACACTGAAGCTTTCTTT. Translated: CASSADTEAFF.

This clonotype occurred many times. The gene calls are TRBV20-1 and TRBJ2-3; D gene unclear. The CDR3 is made up of 13 amino acids. Between the trimmed V and J ends, which lost 1 base and 2 bases, there was a span of 7 bases. CDR1 and CDR2 (germline): DFQATT, SNEGSKA (reference sequence). The DNA for the CDR3 is TGCAGTGCTAGAGGGGCCTACACAGATACGCAGTATTTT. Translation: CSARGAYTDTQYF.

The chain recombines TRBV10-3 with TRBJ2-7, with 10 nucleotides matching TRBD2. The CDR3 has 19 residues. The trim removed 5 bases at V and 1 base at J, leaving 17 bases unmatched. Germline V gene data show CDR1 as ENHRY and CDR2 as SYGVKD. This chain's CDR3 is CAISPVALLAGEGSYEQYF. The CDR3 DNA follows: TGTGCCATCAGTCCCGTCGCTCTCCTAGCGGGAGAAGGGTCCTACGAGCAGTACTTC.

This clonotype has at least ten counts. V and J are TRBV4-3 and TRBJ2-7; possible D gene TRBD2, 6 bases. With 0 bases removed from V and 4 bases from J, the gap between germline ends came to 19 bases. The germline gives CDR1 LGHNA, CDR2 YSLEER. This CDR3 has 17 amino acids. The CDR3 region has the DNA TGCGCCAGCAGCCAAGATGTAGGGGCGGGATTACGGTACGAGCAGTACTTC. It specifies CASSQDVGAGLRYEQYF.

This clonotype was observed at least ten times. V is TRBV21-1 and J is TRBJ1-1. TRBV21-1 is shown as a pseudogene. The length of the CDR3 is 15 residues. CDR3 amino acids: CASSKARRRNTEAFF. CDR3 sequence (DNA): TGTGCCAGCAGCAAAGCGCGTCGGCGGAACACTGAAGCTTTCTTT.

This clonotype showed up many times. The gene calls are TRBV7-2 and TRBJ2-3; 7 nucleotides align to TRBD1. Trimming took 5 bases from V and 4 from J; bases not matched to a gene: 12. Germline CDR1 SGHTA, CDR2 FQGNSA. This CDR3 is built from 16 residues. This CDR3 reads CASSTITGEYSDTQYF. The CDR3 region has the DNA TGTGCCAGCAGCACAATAACAGGGGAGTATTCAGATACGCAGTATTTT. The full variable domain, completed using reference TRBV7-2 and TRBJ2-3, is GAGVSQSPSNKVTEKGKDVELRCDPISGHTALYWYRQSLGQGLEFLIYFQGNSAPDKSGLPSDRFSAERTGGSVSTLTIQRTQQEDSAVYLCASSTITGEYSDTQYFGPGTRLTVL.

This clonotype was counted only a few times. The chain uses TRBV7-9 and TRBJ1-4; D unresolved. CDR1 and CDR2 from the germline V gene are SEHNR and FQNEAQ (reference sequence). The CDR3 length is 16 residues. Trimming left V 0 bases short and J 0 bases short, with 8 bases between. As DNA, the CDR3 is TGTGCCAGCAGCTTAGCGACTGGTGCAACTAATGAAAAACTGTTTTTT. Amino acid sequence: CASSLATGATNEKLFF. The full variable domain, its missing parts supplied by reference TRBV7-9 and TRBJ1-4, is DTGVSQNPRHKITKRGQNVTFRCDPISEHNRLYWYRQTLGQGPEFLTYFQNEAQLEKSRLLSDRFSAERPKGSFSTLEIQRTEQGDSAMYLCASSLATGATNEKLFFGSGTQLSVL.

The CDR3 reads CASSYLERPQHF. CDR3 DNA: TGTGCCAGCAGTTACCTCGAGCGGCCCCAGCATTTT. The rearrangement uses TRBV6-2 or TRBV6-3 and TRBJ1-5; D not certain. V lost 2 bases, J lost 9 bases, and 8 bases lay in between. The CDR3 totals 12 residues. Germline CDR1 is MNHEY and CDR2 is SVGEGT.

This chain joins TRBV27 and TRBJ2-1; 10 bases agree with TRBD1. The CDR3 sequence is 17 residues long. CDR1 and CDR2 from the germline V gene are MNHEY and SMNVEV (reference sequence). The V gene end was trimmed by 2 bases and the J gene end by 2 bases; junction bases not matched to a gene: 6. CDR3 nucleotide sequence: TGTGCCAGCAGTTTAGGACAGGGGGGGGCTCCCTACAATGAGCAGTTCTTC. It specifies CASSLGQGGAPYNEQFF.

The V call is TRBV30, the J call TRBJ2-7; 8 nucleotides line up with TRBD1. This CDR3 is built from 14 residues. V shed 2 bases and J 3 bases; nucleotides not matched to a gene: 6. CDR1 and CDR2 (germline): GTSNPN, SVGIG (reference sequence). The CDR3 reads CAWSFGQGDYEQYF. CDR3 DNA sequence: TGTGCCTGGAGTTTCGGACAGGGTGACTACGAGCAGTACTTC.

This clonotype was observed many times. The V gene is TRBV27, the J gene TRBJ2-7; TRBD2 matches at 12 bases. The CDR3 is 13 amino acids. J lost 3 bases, V lost 6 bases, and 0 bases had no gene match. Germline-derived CDR1 and CDR2 are MNHEY and SMNVEV (reference sequence). The CDR3 spells CASRLAGGYEQYF. The CDR3 DNA follows: TGTGCCAGCAGACTAGCGGGAGGCTACGAGCAGTACTTC.

Comments on this clonotype: Since a much larger clone is just one base distant, this may be a read error. The chain links TRBV5-6 to TRBJ2-4; D not certain. Germline lookup yields CDR1 SGHDT and CDR2 YYEEEE. The CDR3 is 17 residues long. The V and J ends lost 4 bases and 1 base respectively, with 18 bases between them. The CDR3 protein is CASSAAGSTVAKNIQYF. Written as DNA, the CDR3 is TGTGCCAGCAGCGCAGCTGGGTCGACGGTCGCCAAAAACATTCAGTACTTC.